Listed here are 11 T cell receptor beta chains from one sample, sequenced in a study of response to subunit inactivated influenza vaccine. Each CDR3 protein is one row after TCRdb ran MiXCR on the RT-PCR reads. The sample carries just under 550,000 distinct CDR3 sequences, under 30% recorded once. The same specimen was also included in a second study, on T cells expressing NK-cell markers. That paper adds: Production of TCR beta cDNA relied on 5'RACE template switching with UMIs.

Sequencing used CD4+ T cells sorted from PBMCs, obtained 12 days after vaccination. These receptor sequences come from a man aged 50 or older who received an inactivated influenza vaccine.

The chain carries TRBV7-8 and TRBJ2-5, with TRBD2 matching over 10 bases. Losses at the gene ends were 7 bases for V and 5 bases for J; bases not matched to a gene: 19. Germline lookup yields CDR1 SGHVS and CDR2 FQNEAQ. The CDR3 extends over 18 amino acids. This CDR3 is CASTHVWASGRKRETQYF. The CDR3, as DNA: TGTGCCAGCACCCACGTATGGGCTAGCGGGAGAAAACGGGAGACCCAGTACTTC.

This clonotype was seen a handful of times. The genes are TRBV12-3 or TRBV12-4 and TRBJ2-1; 11 nucleotides align to TRBD2. The CDR3 consists of 15 residues. Unmatched junction bases numbered 6, after V lost 7 bases and J lost 4 bases. The CDR3 coding sequence is TGTGCCAGCACCCTTAGCGGGGGGGCTTACAATGAGCAGTTCTTC. Translation: CASTLSGGAYNEQFF.

The gene calls are TRBV7-2 and TRBJ2-2; D unclear. The germline V gene has CDR1 SGHTA and CDR2 FQGNSA. V was pared by 3 bases and J by 6 bases, with 11 bases between. The CDR3 sequence is 14 residues long. The CDR3 nucleotides read TGTGCCAGCAGCTTCGACAAAGGTTCCGGGGAGCTGTTTTTT. As protein: CASSFDKGSGELFF.

The genes are TRBV5-5 and TRBJ2-1, with 7 bases aligning to TRBD2. The CDR3 is made up of 14 amino acids. Germline CDR1 reads SGHKS; CDR2 reads YYEKEE (reference sequence). Trimming removed 0 bases from V and 5 bases from J; junction bases left unmatched: 2. This CDR3 reads CASSLASGDNEQFF. The CDR3 nucleotides read TGTGCCAGCAGCTTGGCCAGCGGGGACAATGAGCAGTTCTTC.

This clonotype has just a few counts. The chain has TRBV20-1 and TRBJ1-4; D gene ambiguous. The CDR3 runs 12 residues. The V and J ends lost 1 base and 12 bases respectively, with 12 bases between them. Germline V lookup: CDR1 DFQATT, CDR2 SNEGSKA (reference sequence). CDR3 protein: CSARATRWELFF. The CDR3 bases are TGCAGTGCTAGAGCGACGCGGTGGGAACTGTTTTTT.

This clonotype turned up a few times. V is TRBV28 and J is TRBJ2-3; 7 bases line up with TRBD2. Germline V lookup: CDR1 MDHEN, CDR2 SYDVKM. The CDR3 runs 19 residues. J was trimmed by 2 bases and V by 1 base; bases with no gene match: 15. The CDR3: CASSLLVVGGSSATDTQYF. The CDR3 DNA reads TGTGCCAGCAGTTTATTGGTAGTGGGAGGGTCAAGCGCCACAGATACGCAGTATTTT. The full variable domain, completed using reference TRBV28 and TRBJ2-3, is DVKVTQSSRYLVKRTGEKVFLECVQDMDHENMFWYRQDPGLGLRLIYFSYDVKMKEKGDIPEGYSVSREKKERFSLILESASTNQTSMYLCASSLLVVGGSSATDTQYFGPGTRLTVL.

The CDR3 here is CASSYSRSTSGANVLTF. CDR3 nucleotides: TGTGCCAGCAGTTACTCGAGGAGTACCTCTGGGGCCAACGTCCTGACTTTC. The J gene is TRBJ2-6, the V gene TRBV6-5; D is undetermined. The length of the CDR3 is 17 residues. The V end was cut by 0 bases, the J end by 0 bases, with 9 bases between. Germline V lookup: CDR1 MNHEY, CDR2 SVGAGI.

V and J are TRBV11-2 and TRBJ2-3; TRBD2 matches 11 bases. V dropped 2 bases and J dropped 6; count of bases not matched to a gene: 4. The germline gives CDR1 SGHAT, CDR2 FQNNGV. The CDR3 sequence is 15 residues long. The CDR3 region has the DNA TGTGCCAGCAGCTTATTTAGCGGGGGGGCGGATACGCAGTATTTT. This encodes CASSLFSGGADTQYF.

V usage is TRBV9 and J usage is TRBJ1-1; D possibly corresponds to TRBD1 (5 bases). Trimming cost V 0 bases and J 8 bases, with 11 bases left between them. CDR3 size: 13 residues. The germline gives CDR1 SGDLS, CDR2 YYNGEE. This CDR3 reads CASSVELGTEAFF. CDR3 sequence (DNA): TGTGCCAGCAGCGTAGAGTTAGGGACGGAAGCTTTCTTT.

This chain uses TRBV7-9 with TRBJ2-1, with 9 bases lining up with TRBD1. The CDR3 sequence is 14 residues long. Trimming removed 5 bases from V and 6 bases from J; junction bases left unmatched: 5. Germline V CDR1 and CDR2: SEHNR, FQNEAQ (reference sequence). In nucleotides, the CDR3 is TGTGCCAGCAGCCCCGGGACAGGGAGCAATGAGCAGTTCTTC. This codes for CASSPGTGSNEQFF.

This clonotype has a handful of counts. The rearrangement uses TRBV12-3 or TRBV12-4 and TRBJ1-1, with D unresolved. The CDR3 runs 15 residues. The V gene lost 7 bases and the J gene lost 4 bases, with 19 bases spanning the gap. In DNA, the CDR3 is TGTGCCAGCACCCCCGTAGGAGGAGGCGGCACTGAAGCTTTCTTT. This encodes CASTPVGGGGTEAFF.